These T cell receptor beta chains were read from a single sample in a study of blood T cell repertoires in COVID-19. Profiled with immunoSEQ multiplex PCR; TCRdb holds only in-frame clones, not every one. Seen here are around 120,000 clones, over 75% observed once, and the top ten hold 8% to 10%. Source material: peripheral blood. These receptors were obtained from a man between 35 and 55 years old with active or convalescent COVID-19. CDR3s leave out the opening cysteine and the closing phenylalanine or tryptophan. Fields, in order: V gene, clone size, CDR3 length, CDR3 protein. Rows may omit the clone size; those that give it use once, few, many or a size class.

TRBV6-5 | few | 12 | ASRNPGSQETQY
TRBV2 | NA | 13 | ASSPRQGTNEKLF
TRBV7-9 | NA | 13 | ASSLSGTVDSPLH
TRBV27 | NA | 11 | ASSVRVGTEAF
TRBV10-3 | NA | 15 | AISESGTSGGAVEQY
TRBV13 | NA | 13 | ASSLVLRGGTEAF
TRBV7-9 | few | 13 | ASSLAAGVGYGYT
TRBV9 | NA | 15 | ASSAHTPGPRADTQY
TRBV18 | NA | 14 | ASAAKTSGGTDTQY
TRBV30 | NA | 13 | AWKGLAGLRETQY
TRBV10-3 | NA | 15 | AIRPGQGQLANTEAF
TRBV18 | NA | 10 | ATGYRETEQY
TRBV6-5 | NA | 11 | ASRRVSNQPQH
TRBV27 | NA | 13 | ASSLSGQGPYEQY
TRBV5-1 | NA | 12 | ASSLGGINSPLH
TRBV24-1 | once | 13 | ATSDNRGPYYGYT
TRBV9 | NA | 12 | ASSGQVGGNTIY
TRBV2 | NA | 13 | ASSEVKGASNEQF
TRBV30 | NA | 11 | AWGTGLNQPQH
TRBV7-3 | NA | 12 | ASSPAGGDYGYT
TRBV10-2 | NA | 12 | ASKTGAYNSPLH
TRBV19 | NA | 12 | ASGAGELNYGYT